These 14 T cell receptor beta chains originate from one sample sequenced in a study of cytomegalovirus exposure and HLA in healthy donors. PCR employed 60 Vbeta and 13 Jbeta primers. TCRdb's table, derived via immunoSEQ multiplex PCR, lists solely in-frame clones and lacks some. The sample yields 150,000 to 200,000 clones, 60% to 80% seen once. The sequencing sample was made of PBMCs. These receptor sequences come from a man between 35 and 55 years old in good health and CMV-seropositive.

The chain couples TRBV27 to TRBJ2-7; a possible D gene is TRBD1 (6 bases). The CDR3 has 17 residues. Germline CDR1 MNHEY, CDR2 SMNVEV (reference sequence). V shed 2 bases and J shed 0 bases, with 17 bases lying between them. The CDR3 bases are TGTGCCAGCAGTTTACGGTTTAAGGCAGGGGTCTCCTACGAGCAGTACTTC. Protein product: CASSLRFKAGVSYEQYF.

With respect to this clone: The sample contains more than one DNA sequence encoding this CDR3. The gene calls are TRBV19 and TRBJ2-7, with 7 positions matching TRBD1. In germline, CDR1 is LNHDA, CDR2 SQIVND (reference sequence). V was clipped by 6 bases and J by 2 bases; unmatched bases: 13. This CDR3 is built from 16 residues. The CDR3, as DNA: TGTGCCAGTAGCACCACCGGACAGGTCCCAGCCTACGAGCAGTACTTC. It specifies CASSTTGQVPAYEQYF.

The chain links TRBV27 to TRBJ2-3; 7 nucleotides match TRBD2. Trimming took 3 bases from V and 0 from J; bases not matched to a gene: 3. The CDR3 contains 15 residues. Germline CDR1 and CDR2: MNHEY and SMNVEV (reference sequence). The CDR3 reads CASSFGEGSTDTQYF. The CDR3 DNA reads as TGTGCCAGCAGTTTCGGGGAGGGAAGCACAGATACGCAGTATTTT.

The J gene is TRBJ2-1, the V gene TRBV12-5; D uncertain. The V end lost 0 bases, the J end lost 9 bases, and 6 bases lay between the germline ends. The CDR3 contains 12 residues. Germline assignment: CDR1 LGHNT and CDR2 FRNRAP. The CDR3 protein is CASGLVGAEQFF. The CDR3 region has the DNA TGTGCTAGTGGTTTGGTAGGAGCTGAGCAGTTCTTC.

V is TRBV4-2 and J is TRBJ1-5, with TRBD1 identical over 7 bases. Germline V gene lookup returns CDR1 LGHNA and CDR2 YNFKEQ. CDR3 length equals 15 residues. Germline trimming cut 5 bases from V and 3 bases from J; bases unmatched to any gene: 7. In DNA form, the CDR3 reads TGTGCCAGCAGCGAGTACAGGGGCCCCAATCAGCCCCAGCATTTT. This encodes CASSEYRGPNQPQHF.

The V call is TRBV18, the J call TRBJ1-4, with TRBD1 matching over 9 bases. Germline CDR1 is KGHSH and CDR2 is LQKENI. This CDR3 contains 17 residues. V lost 2 bases to trimming and J lost 8 bases; unmatched junction nucleotides: 12. CDR3 sequence (DNA): TGTGCCAGCTCACCAGCGAGGGACAGGGCGGTTAGGGAAAAACTGTTTTTT. Its protein is CASSPARDRAVREKLFF.

This clone appeared once. The J gene is TRBJ1-2, the V gene TRBV6-6; 8 bases are shared with TRBD1. From germline, CDR1 is MNHNY and CDR2 SVGAGI (reference sequence). Trimming at V came to 2 bases and at J to 7 bases, leaving 6 bases not matched to a gene. This CDR3 is built from 14 residues. The CDR3 DNA follows: TGTGCCAGCAGTTACCAGGACAGGGTGGGTGGCTACACCTTC. It yields the protein CASSYQDRVGGYTF.

This clone has a single count. The CDR3 nucleotides are TGTGCCATCAATGACAACACAGATACGCAGTATTTT. Translation gives CAINDNTDTQYF. V usage is TRBV10-3 and J usage is TRBJ2-3; D unclear. The V gene lost 7 bases and the J gene lost 2 bases, with 7 bases spanning the gap. The CDR3 runs to 12 residues. Germline loops: CDR1 ENHRY, CDR2 SYGVKD.

The V gene is TRBV11-2, the J gene TRBJ2-7; TRBD2 is a possible D gene (6 bases). This CDR3 region has 14 residues. The V end was cut by 2 bases, the J end by 4 bases, with 12 bases between. Germline V gives CDR1 SGHAT, CDR2 FQNNGV. The CDR3 sequence is CASSLSGRSYEQYF. CDR3 sequence (DNA): TGTGCCAGCAGCTTATCGGGGAGGTCGTACGAGCAGTACTTC. Based on the CDR3 plus reference TRBV11-2 and TRBJ2-7, the full variable domain is EAGVAQSPRYKIIEKRQSVAFWCNPISGHATLYWYQQILGQGPKLLIQFQNNGVVDDSQLPKDRFSAERLKGVDSTLKIQPAKLEDSAVYLCASSLSGRSYEQYFGPGTRLTVT.

The chain joins TRBV19 to TRBJ2-7; the match to TRBD2 covers 8 bases. With V trimmed by 2 bases and J by 4 bases, 1 base remained unmatched. The CDR3 length is 13 residues. CDR1 LNHDA and CDR2 SQIVND come from the germline V gene (reference sequence). CDR3 sequence (DNA): TGTGCCAGTAGTATACAGCGGGGGTACGAGCAGTACTTC. As protein: CASSIQRGYEQYF.

CDR3 bases: TGTGCCAGCAGGGCCGCGGGGGAGAAGCCTGGAAACACCATATATTTT. Protein product: CASRAAGEKPGNTIYF. V and J are TRBV27 and TRBJ1-3, with a possible D match to TRBD1 (5 bases). CDR3 length: 16 amino acids. Germline assignment: CDR1 MNHEY and CDR2 SMNVEV (reference sequence). V gave up 6 bases and J gave up 2 bases, with 17 bases separating them.

This sequence joins TRBV7-9 and TRBJ2-7; tentatively, D is TRBD1 (6 bases). In germline, CDR1 is SEHNR, CDR2 FQNEAQ (reference sequence). The CDR3 covers 16 residues. V was clipped by 4 bases and J by 2 bases, with 18 bases between them. DNA of the CDR3: TGTGCCAGCAGCTCCTCCTCTGGGACAAGTCCCTACGAGCAGTACTTC. Translation: CASSSSSGTSPYEQYF.

This clone was observed a single time. The chain is built from TRBV29-1 and TRBJ2-7, with TRBD2 as a possible D gene (6 bases). V was pared by 7 bases and J by 3 bases, with 16 bases between. There are 13 residues in the CDR3. Germline-derived CDR1 and CDR2 are SQVTM and ANQGSEA. CDR3 loop: CSAGGVPDYEQYF. In DNA form, the CDR3 reads TGCAGCGCCGGAGGGGTTCCCGACTACGAGCAGTACTTC.

This chain joins TRBV2 and TRBJ2-1, with a weak D call TRBD1 (5 bases). Germline V gene sequence: CDR1 SNHLY, CDR2 FYNNEI. The V and J ends lost 10 bases and 8 bases respectively, with 18 bases between them. The CDR3 extends over 13 amino acids. The CDR3 here is CANKWGRSDEQFF. The CDR3 region has the DNA TGTGCCAACAAATGGGGCCGTTCGGATGAGCAGTTCTTC.